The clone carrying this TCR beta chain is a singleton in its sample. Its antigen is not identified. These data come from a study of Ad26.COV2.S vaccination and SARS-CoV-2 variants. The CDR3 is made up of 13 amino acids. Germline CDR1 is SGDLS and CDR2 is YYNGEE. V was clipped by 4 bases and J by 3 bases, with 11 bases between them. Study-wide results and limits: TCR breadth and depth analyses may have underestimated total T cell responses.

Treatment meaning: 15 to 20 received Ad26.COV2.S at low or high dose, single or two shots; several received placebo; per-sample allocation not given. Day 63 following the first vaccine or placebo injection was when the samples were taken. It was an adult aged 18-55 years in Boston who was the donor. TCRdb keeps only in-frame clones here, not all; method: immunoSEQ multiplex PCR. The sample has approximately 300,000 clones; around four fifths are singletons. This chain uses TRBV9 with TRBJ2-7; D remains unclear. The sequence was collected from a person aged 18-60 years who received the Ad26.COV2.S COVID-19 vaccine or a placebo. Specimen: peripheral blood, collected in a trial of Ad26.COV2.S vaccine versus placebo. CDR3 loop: CASSRTYSYEQYF. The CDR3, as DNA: TGTGCCAGCAGCCGGACGTACAGCTACGAGCAGTACTTC.